This TCR beta chain was sequenced for a study of PD-L1 blockade in urothelial cancer. Turning to the study itself: As for prior chemotherapy regimens, patients had received 0 to 3.

The assay was immunoSEQ multiplex PCR, and TCRdb's table has in-frame clones only and misses some. The table shows some 120,000 clones, with around 89% occurring only once. The CDR3 spans 14 residues. CDR1 and CDR2 from the germline V gene are SGHTA and FQGTGA. Trimming took 2 bases from V and 6 from J, leaving 11 bases between them. The time point denotes: peripheral blood 6 weeks after treatment start. This sequence joins TRBV7-3 and TRBJ2-4; no clear D gene. The source is a man aged 60-69 years with urothelial cancer. Sequencing used PBMCs, obtained around atezolizumab (anti-PD-L1) treatment. As DNA, the CDR3 is TGTGCCAGCAGCTTAGGTGGCGGTAGAAACATTCAGTACTTC. Its translation is CASSLGGGRNIQYF.